These T cell receptor beta chains were read from a single sample in a study of T-cell reconstitution after alpha-beta-depleted transplantation in children. Each CDR3 protein gets one entry after TCRdb re-called the PCR reads with MiXCR. Of about 500,000 distinct CDR3 sequences in the sample, about 30% are singletons; the top ten hold 2% to 3%. This sample comprised PBMCs from the stem cell graft donor, obtained from the stem cell graft. The origin of the receptors is a human donor who donated a stem cell graft to a child with aplastic anemia. Both conserved end residues are trimmed from each CDR3.

v_call	j_call	cdr3_aa
TRBV30	TRBJ1-6	ATQGGVNSPLH
TRBV5-4	TRBJ1-2	ASSLGVRDNYGYT
TRBV29-1	TRBJ2-3	SVVPPVASTDTQY
TRBV29-1	TRBJ2-1	SVAQRGAYNEQF
TRBV5-1	TRBJ2-2	ASSLWTENTGELF
TRBV4-3	TRBJ2-3	ASSQAGTSLTDTQY
TRBV5-1	TRBJ2-3	ASSAGLAGNPYPQY
TRBV29-1	TRBJ1-1	SVDGGYATEAF
TRBV30	TRBJ2-5	ALRIVRDSQETQY
TRBV5-4	TRBJ2-7	ASSLNRGHEQY
TRBV5-1	TRBJ1-5	ASSLVPGKDQPQH
TRBV7-9	TRBJ2-3	ASTVGTSPSDTQY
TRBV12-3/TRBV12-4	TRBJ1-6	ASLQGVNSPLH
TRBV30	TRBJ1-2	AWNRDRVHGYT
TRBV20-1	TRBJ2-1	SAAWEVGYNEQF
TRBV5-6	TRBJ1-2	ASSFGTSANYGYT
TRBV6-1	TRBJ1-5	ASKGGWNSNQPQH
TRBV12-3/TRBV12-4	TRBJ2-3	ASSSPPGLAGFSTDTQY
TRBV20-1	TRBJ2-3	SARGTRDTQY
TRBV20-1	TRBJ1-4	SAQGQPHEKLF
TRBV20-1	TRBJ2-1	SARPSGRKDEQF
TRBV4-3	TRBJ1-4	ASSKGQFNEKLF
TRBV11-1	TRBJ1-1	ASSIDRRRNTEAF
TRBV19	TRBJ1-2	ASRPGTVLYGYT
TRBV24-1	TRBJ2-3	ATSTPGLAGGPTDTQY
TRBV7-2	TRBJ2-7	ASSAVDWSYEQY
TRBV7-2	TRBJ2-7	ASSERIQAGGHEQY
TRBV7-3	TRBJ2-1	ASSSGTGYEQF
TRBV7-2	TRBJ1-5	ASSPWTGRGNQPQH
TRBV12-3/TRBV12-4	TRBJ1-2	ASSLPGSLHYGYT
TRBV20-1	TRBJ1-5	SARHGTPNQPQH
TRBV29-1	TRBJ2-3	SVEGPSGYSTDTQY
TRBV5-1	TRBJ1-2	ASSQGTGGAIYGYT
TRBV7-2	TRBJ2-3	ASSLAATRATQY
TRBV7-2	TRBJ2-2	ASSFQTSGAGELF
TRBV12-3/TRBV12-4	TRBJ2-2	ASSLSSNTGELF
TRBV18	TRBJ1-2	ASSRDGSNYGYT
TRBV20-1	TRBJ2-1	SAMGGEQF
TRBV30	TRBJ2-2	AWSLGLAGELF
TRBV7-2	TRBJ2-5	ASSFRGGETQY
TRBV6-1	TRBJ2-7	ASASAGTASVYEQY
TRBV18	TRBJ2-1	ASSPGLARDEQF
TRBV12-3/TRBV12-4	TRBJ2-3	ASSSSGSRTDTQY